There are a few counts of the clone carrying this T cell receptor (beta chain). Its antigen remains unidentified. The sample is drawn from a study of post-analysis software for immune sequencing data. Whole-study context: There were relapsing-remitting, secondary progressive and progressive-relapsing multiple sclerosis among the disease courses included. Regarding the study as a whole: Among multiple sclerosis patients, normalized Chao1 diversity was significantly below that of controls. In patients, TRBV5-6, TRBV5-1 and TRBV20-1 belonged to five or six TRBV segments found more frequently than in controls.

TCR beta cDNA libraries included unique molecular identifiers. A single record per CDR3 protein comes from TCRdb applying MiXCR to the PCR reads. The repertoire holds 750,000 to 950,000 distinct CDR3 sequences, with roughly 50% as singletons. Germline CDR1 MNHEY, CDR2 SVGAGI. CDR3 size: 17 residues. The trim removed 4 bases at V and 4 bases at J, leaving 15 bases unmatched. The chain carries TRBV6-5 and TRBJ2-5; the match to TRBD1 covers 7 bases. Sample: blood. The TCR originated in a girl between 5 and 17 years old with multiple sclerosis. The CDR3 reads CASSSLVVTGVVETQYF. The CDR3 DNA reads as TGTGCCAGCAGTTCGCTCGTAGTTACAGGGGTAGTAGAGACCCAGTACTTC.